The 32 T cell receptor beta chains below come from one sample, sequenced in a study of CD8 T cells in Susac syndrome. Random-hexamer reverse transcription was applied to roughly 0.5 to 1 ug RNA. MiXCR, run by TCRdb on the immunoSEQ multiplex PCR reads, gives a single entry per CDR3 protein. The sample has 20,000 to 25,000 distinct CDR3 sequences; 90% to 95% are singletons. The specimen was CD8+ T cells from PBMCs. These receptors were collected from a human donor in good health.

The CDR3 DNA follows: TGTGCCAGTAGTATAGTTCCAGGGACTAACACTGAAGCTTTCTTT. This translates into CASSIVPGTNTEAFF. This rearrangement joins TRBV19 to TRBJ1-1; tentative D call: TRBD1 (5 bases). Germline loops: CDR1 LNHDA, CDR2 SQIVND (reference sequence). The CDR3 consists of 15 residues. The germline V and J ends were trimmed by 1 base and 2 bases, with 11 bases remaining between them.

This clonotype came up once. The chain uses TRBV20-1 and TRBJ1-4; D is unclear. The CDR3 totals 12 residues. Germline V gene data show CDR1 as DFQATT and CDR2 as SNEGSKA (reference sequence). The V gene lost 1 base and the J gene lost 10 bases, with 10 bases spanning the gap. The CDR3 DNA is TGCAGTGCTAGAGTGGGAGGTCCAAAACTGTTTTTT. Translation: CSARVGGPKLFF.

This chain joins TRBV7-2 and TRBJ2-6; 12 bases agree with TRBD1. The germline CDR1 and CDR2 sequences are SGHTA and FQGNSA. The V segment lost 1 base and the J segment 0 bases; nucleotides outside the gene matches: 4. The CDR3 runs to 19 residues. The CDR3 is CASSLGRDRGPSGANVLTF. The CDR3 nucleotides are TGTGCCAGCAGCTTAGGAAGGGACAGGGGGCCCTCTGGGGCCAACGTCCTGACTTTC.

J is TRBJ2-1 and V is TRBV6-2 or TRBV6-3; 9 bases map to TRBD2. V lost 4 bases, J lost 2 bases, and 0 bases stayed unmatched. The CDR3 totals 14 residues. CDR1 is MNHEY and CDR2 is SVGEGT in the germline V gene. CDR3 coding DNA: TGTGCCAGCAGTTCTAGCGGGGCCTACAATGAGCAGTTCTTC. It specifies CASSSSGAYNEQFF.

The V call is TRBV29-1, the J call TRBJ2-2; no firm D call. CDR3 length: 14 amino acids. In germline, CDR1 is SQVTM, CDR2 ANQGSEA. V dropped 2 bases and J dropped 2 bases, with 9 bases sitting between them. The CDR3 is CSVEPEANTGELFF. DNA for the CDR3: TGCAGCGTTGAACCTGAAGCAAACACCGGGGAGCTGTTTTTT.

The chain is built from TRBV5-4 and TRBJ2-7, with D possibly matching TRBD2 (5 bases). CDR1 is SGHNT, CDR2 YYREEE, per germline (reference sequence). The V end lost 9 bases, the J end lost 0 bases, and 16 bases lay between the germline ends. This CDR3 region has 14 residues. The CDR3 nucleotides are TGTGCCACGCGGACCAGACTAAACTCCTACGAGCAGTACTTC. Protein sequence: CATRTRLNSYEQYF.

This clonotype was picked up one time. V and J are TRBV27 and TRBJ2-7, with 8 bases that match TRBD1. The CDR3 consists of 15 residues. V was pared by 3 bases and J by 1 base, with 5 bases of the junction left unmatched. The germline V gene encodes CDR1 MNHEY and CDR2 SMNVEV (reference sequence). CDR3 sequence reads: CASSFRTGHSYEQYF. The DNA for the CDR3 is TGTGCCAGCAGTTTCCGGACAGGGCATTCCTACGAGCAGTACTTC.

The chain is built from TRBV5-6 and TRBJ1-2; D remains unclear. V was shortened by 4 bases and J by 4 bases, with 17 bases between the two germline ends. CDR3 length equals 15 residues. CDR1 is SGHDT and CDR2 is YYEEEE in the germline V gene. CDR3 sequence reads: CASSRWDSVPYGYTF. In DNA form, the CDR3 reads TGTGCCAGCAGCCGATGGGATTCAGTGCCCTATGGCTACACCTTC.

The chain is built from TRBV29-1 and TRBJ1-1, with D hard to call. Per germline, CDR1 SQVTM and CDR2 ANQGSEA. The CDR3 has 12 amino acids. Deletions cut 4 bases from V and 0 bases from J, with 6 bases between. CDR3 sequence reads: CSVGRMNTEAFF. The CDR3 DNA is TGCAGCGTTGGACGGATGAACACTGAAGCTTTCTTT.

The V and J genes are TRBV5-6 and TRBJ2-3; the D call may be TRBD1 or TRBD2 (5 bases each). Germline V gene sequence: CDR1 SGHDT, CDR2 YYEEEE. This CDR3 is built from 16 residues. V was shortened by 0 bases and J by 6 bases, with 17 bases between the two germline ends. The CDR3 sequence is CASSLALGPAQDTQYF. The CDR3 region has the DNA TGTGCCAGCAGCTTGGCCCTGGGACCCGCCCAGGATACGCAGTATTTT. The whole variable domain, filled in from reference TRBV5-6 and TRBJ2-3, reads DAGVTQSPTHLIKTRGQQVTLRCSPKSGHDTVSWYQQALGQGPQFIFQYYEEEERQRGNFPDRFSGHQFPNYSSELNVNALLLGDSALYLCASSLALGPAQDTQYFGPGTRLTVL.

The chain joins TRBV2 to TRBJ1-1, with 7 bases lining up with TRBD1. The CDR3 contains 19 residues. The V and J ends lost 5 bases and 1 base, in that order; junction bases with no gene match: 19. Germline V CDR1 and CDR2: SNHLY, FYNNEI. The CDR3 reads CASSPRTGSAVKGNTEAFF. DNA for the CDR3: TGTGCCAGCAGTCCGAGGACAGGAAGCGCCGTAAAGGGGAACACTGAAGCTTTCTTT.

CDR3 residues: CSCSGGSYEQYF. CDR3 sequence (DNA): TGCAGCTGTTCAGGGGGATCCTACGAGCAGTACTTC. The rearrangement uses TRBV29-1 and TRBJ2-7; the match to TRBD1 covers 7 bases. Germline-derived CDR1 and CDR2 are SQVTM and ANQGSEA. The CDR3 has 12 residues. Trimming removed 8 bases from V and 1 base from J; junction bases left unmatched: 5.

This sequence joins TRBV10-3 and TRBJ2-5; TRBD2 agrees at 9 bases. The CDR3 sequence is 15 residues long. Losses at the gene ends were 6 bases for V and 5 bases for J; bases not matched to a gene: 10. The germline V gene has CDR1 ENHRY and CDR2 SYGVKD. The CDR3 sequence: CAIRDSGGFRETQYF. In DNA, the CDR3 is TGTGCCATCAGGGATAGCGGGGGCTTTCGTGAGACCCAGTACTTC.

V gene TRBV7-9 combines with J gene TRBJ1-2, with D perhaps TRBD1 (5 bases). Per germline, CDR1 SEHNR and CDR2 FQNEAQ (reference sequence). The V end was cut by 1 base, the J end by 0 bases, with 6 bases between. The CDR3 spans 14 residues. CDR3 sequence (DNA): TGTGCCAGCAGCTTAGGGACACCTAACTATGGCTACACCTTC. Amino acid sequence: CASSLGTPNYGYTF.

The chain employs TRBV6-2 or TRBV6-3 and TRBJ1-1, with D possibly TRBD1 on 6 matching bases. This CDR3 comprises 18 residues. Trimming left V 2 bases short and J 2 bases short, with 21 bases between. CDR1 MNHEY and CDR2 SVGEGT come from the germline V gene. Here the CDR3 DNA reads TGTGCCAGCAGTTACCCATGGGGGGCTAAGTCGGCCAACACTGAAGCTTTCTTT. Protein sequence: CASSYPWGAKSANTEAFF.

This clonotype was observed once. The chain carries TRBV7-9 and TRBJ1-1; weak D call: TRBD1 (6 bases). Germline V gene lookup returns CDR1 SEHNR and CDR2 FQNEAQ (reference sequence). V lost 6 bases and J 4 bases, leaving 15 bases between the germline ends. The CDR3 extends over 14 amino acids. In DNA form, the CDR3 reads TGTGCCAGCAGGGTAAGGGGGGCTAGCACTGAAGCTTTCTTT. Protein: CASRVRGASTEAFF. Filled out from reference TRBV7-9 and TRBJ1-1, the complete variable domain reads DTGVSQNPRHKITKRGQNVTFRCDPISEHNRLYWYRQTLGQGPEFLTYFQNEAQLEKSRLLSDRFSAERPKGSFSTLEIQRTEQGDSAMYLCASRVRGASTEAFFGQGTRLTVV.

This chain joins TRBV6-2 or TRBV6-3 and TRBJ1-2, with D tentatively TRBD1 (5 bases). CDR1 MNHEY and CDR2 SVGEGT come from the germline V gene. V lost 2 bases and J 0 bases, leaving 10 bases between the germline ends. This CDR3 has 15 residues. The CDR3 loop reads CASSYRDGPNYGYTF. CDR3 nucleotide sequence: TGTGCCAGCAGTTACAGGGACGGCCCTAACTATGGCTACACCTTC.

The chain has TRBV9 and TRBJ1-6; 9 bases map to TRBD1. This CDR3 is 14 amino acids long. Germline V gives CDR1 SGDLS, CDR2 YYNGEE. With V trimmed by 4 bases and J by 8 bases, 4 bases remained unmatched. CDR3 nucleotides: TGTGCCAGCAGCCCCGACAGGGGGTATTCACCCCTCCACTTT. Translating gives CASSPDRGYSPLHF.

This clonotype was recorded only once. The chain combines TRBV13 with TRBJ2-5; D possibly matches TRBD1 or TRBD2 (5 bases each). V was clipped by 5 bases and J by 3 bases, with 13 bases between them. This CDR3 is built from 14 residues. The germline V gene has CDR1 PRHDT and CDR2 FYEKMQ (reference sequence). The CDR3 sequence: CASSRSLGEETQYF. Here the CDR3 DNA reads TGTGCCAGCAGCCGTTCGTTGGGGGAAGAGACCCAGTACTTC.

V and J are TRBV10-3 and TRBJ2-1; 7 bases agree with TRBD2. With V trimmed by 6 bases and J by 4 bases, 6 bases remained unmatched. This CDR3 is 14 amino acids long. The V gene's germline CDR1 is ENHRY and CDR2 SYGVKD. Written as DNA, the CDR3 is TGTGCCATCAGAGAGAGCGGGGTTTACAATGAGCAGTTCTTC. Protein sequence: CAIRESGVYNEQFF.

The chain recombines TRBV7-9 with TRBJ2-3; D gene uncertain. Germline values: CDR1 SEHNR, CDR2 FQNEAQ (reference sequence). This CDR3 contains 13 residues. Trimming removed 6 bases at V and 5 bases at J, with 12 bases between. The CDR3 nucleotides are TGTGCCAGCAGTCCGAAAGAAGAAGATACGCAGTATTTT. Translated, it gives CASSPKEEDTQYF.

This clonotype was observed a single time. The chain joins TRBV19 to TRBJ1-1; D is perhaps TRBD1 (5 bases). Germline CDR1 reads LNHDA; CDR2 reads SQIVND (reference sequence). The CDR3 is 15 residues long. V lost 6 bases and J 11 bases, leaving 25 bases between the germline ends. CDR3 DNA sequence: TGTGCCAGTAGCGAACTCCCCGACAGCGCAGTCTCGGCTTTCTTT. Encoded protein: CASSELPDSAVSAFF.

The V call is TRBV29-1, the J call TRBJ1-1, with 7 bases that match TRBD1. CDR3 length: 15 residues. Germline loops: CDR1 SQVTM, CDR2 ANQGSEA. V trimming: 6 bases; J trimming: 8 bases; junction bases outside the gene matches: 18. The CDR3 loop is CSVAGQVRSEGEAFF. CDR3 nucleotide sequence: TGCAGCGTCGCTGGACAGGTTCGGTCTGAGGGAGAAGCTTTCTTT.

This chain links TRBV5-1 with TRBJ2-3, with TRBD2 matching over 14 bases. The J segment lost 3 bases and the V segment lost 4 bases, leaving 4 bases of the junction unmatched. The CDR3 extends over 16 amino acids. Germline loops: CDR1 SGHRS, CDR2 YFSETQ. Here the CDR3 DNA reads TGCGCCAGCAGCGTGGGACTAGCGGGGGTTACAGATACGCAGTATTTT. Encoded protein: CASSVGLAGVTDTQYF.

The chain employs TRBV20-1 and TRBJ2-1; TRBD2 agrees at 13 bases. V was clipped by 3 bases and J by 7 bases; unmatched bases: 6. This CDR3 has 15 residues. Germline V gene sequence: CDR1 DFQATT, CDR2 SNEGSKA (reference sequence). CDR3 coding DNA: TGCAGTGCTAGGCCGACTAGCGGGGGGATGAATGAGCAGTTCTTC. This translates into CSARPTSGGMNEQFF.

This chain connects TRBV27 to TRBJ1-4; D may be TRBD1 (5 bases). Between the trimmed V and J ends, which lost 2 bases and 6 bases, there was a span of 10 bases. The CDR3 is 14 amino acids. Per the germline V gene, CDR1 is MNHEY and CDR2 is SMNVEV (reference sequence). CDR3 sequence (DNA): TGTGCCAGCAGTTTAGATGGGGCGGATGAAAAACTGTTTTTT. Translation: CASSLDGADEKLFF.

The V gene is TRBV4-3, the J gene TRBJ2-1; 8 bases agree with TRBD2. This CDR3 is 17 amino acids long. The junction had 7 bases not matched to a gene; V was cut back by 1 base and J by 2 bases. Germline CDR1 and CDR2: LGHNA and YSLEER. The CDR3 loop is CASSQGAGSGAYNEQFF. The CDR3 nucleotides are TGCGCCAGCAGCCAAGGGGCCGGTAGCGGGGCCTACAATGAGCAGTTCTTC.

As DNA, the CDR3 is TGTGCCAGCAGTGAAGCTTGGCAACTTCTGATCACAGATACGCAGTATTTT. Translated, it gives CASSEAWQLLITDTQYF. The chain has TRBV6-1 and TRBJ2-3; D gene unclear. Germline V CDR1 and CDR2: MNHNS, SASEGT. CDR3 length equals 17 residues. V was pared by 0 bases and J by 2 bases, with 15 bases between.

CDR3 in DNA: TGTGCCAGCAGCTTAACAGACGATGAGCAGTTCTTC. It translates to CASSLTDDEQFF. This chain joins TRBV7-9 and TRBJ2-1; no clear D. Germline-derived CDR1 and CDR2 are SEHNR and FQNEAQ (reference sequence). CDR3 size: 12 residues. Trimming removed 2 bases at V and 8 bases at J, with 7 bases between.

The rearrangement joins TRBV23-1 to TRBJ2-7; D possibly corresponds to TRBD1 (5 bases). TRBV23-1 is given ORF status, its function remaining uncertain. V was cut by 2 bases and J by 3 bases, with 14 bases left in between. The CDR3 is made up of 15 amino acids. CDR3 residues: CASSQARKGHYEQYF. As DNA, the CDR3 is TGCGCCAGCAGTCAAGCCCGAAAGGGGCACTACGAGCAGTACTTC.

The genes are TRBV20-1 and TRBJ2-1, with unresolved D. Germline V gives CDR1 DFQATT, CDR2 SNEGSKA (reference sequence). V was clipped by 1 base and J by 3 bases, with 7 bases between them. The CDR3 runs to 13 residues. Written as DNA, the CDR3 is TGCAGTGCTAGAGGGCTCCTCTACAATGAGCAGTTCTTC. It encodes CSARGLLYNEQFF.

This CDR3 reads CASSIAWGTQLYGYTF. Here the CDR3 DNA reads TGTGCCAGTAGTATAGCCTGGGGTACCCAGTTGTATGGCTACACCTTC. This rearrangement joins TRBV19 to TRBJ1-2; D is uncertain. The CDR3 consists of 16 residues. Germline CDR1 and CDR2: LNHDA and SQIVND (reference sequence). Trimming removed 1 base from V and 5 bases from J, with 17 bases in between. Supplemented by reference TRBV19 and TRBJ1-2, the full variable domain reads DGGITQSPKYLFRKEGQNVTLSCEQNLNHDAMYWYRQDPGQGLRLIYYSQIVNDFQKGDIAEGYSVSREKKESFPLTVTSAQKNPTAFYLCASSIAWGTQLYGYTFGSGTRLTVV.